The source of this T cell receptor beta chain is a study of cytomegalovirus exposure and HLA in healthy donors. Study in general: Out of 150 million to 200 million T cells, an earlier analysis found fewer than 140 million unique TCR beta sequences in total. When roughly 420 donors were genotyped, roughly 78% of them were found to fall in the Caucasian-associated ancestry cluster.

CDR1 LNHDA and CDR2 SQIVND come from the germline V gene (reference sequence). V shed 8 bases and J 7 bases; nucleotides not matched to a gene: 6. This CDR3 region has 12 residues. Concerning this clone: Its antigen is not identified.

Broader study findings: A list of 150 or so TCR beta chains associated with cytomegalovirus was given.

Primers: 60 Vbeta forward and 13 Jbeta reverse. As handled by the study authors: Roughly 10 million shared chains were among approximately 80 million unique TCR beta chains counted in a later analysis. TCRdb's table, derived via immunoSEQ multiplex PCR, lists solely in-frame clones and lacks some. The V and J calls and clone size were taken over from that table, and D and trimming were inferred from the DNA. The sample has some 140,000 clones, roughly 79% seen once. This receptor was taken from a young man in good health and CMV-seronegative. This sequence joins TRBV19 and TRBJ1-2, with TRBD1 matching over 8 bases. Source material: PBMCs. The CDR3 sequence is CASSADRGGYTF. The CDR3 region has the DNA TGTGCCAGTTCCGCCGACAGGGGTGGCTACACCTTC.